This T cell receptor (beta chain) was captured in a study of blood T cell repertoires in COVID-19. Study context: Samples of COVID-19 (acute and convalescent) were obtained from the United States, Italy and Spain. T cells, B-cell-depleted T cells, or PBMCs supplied cDNA or gDNA.

Seattle enrolled patients during active infection and tracked them longitudinally. In the original processing: Nucleated cell counts were estimated from reference gene primer amplification. Clones were sequenced by immunoSEQ multiplex PCR, and TCRdb holds only the in-frame ones, with some missing. V and J calls and clone size are given by that table; D and trimming were obtained from the DNA. The table records over 150,000 clones, approximately 80% of them present only once. The sample consisted of peripheral blood. The origin of this receptor is a middle-aged woman with COVID-19, enrolled during active disease.

CDR3 bases: TGTGCCAGCAGGAGAGGACAGCAGAACACTGAAGCTTTCTTT. Amino acid sequence: CASRRGQQNTEAFF. V usage is TRBV2 and J usage is TRBJ1-1; D might be TRBD1 (6 bases). The ends were cut back, 6 bases at V and 1 base at J, with 12 bases in the middle. The germline gives CDR1 SNHLY, CDR2 FYNNEI. CDR3 length: 14 amino acids.